A single sample is the source of the 15 T cell receptor beta chains below, sequenced in a study of T-cell memory formation after mild COVID-19. TCRdb independently ran MiXCR on the 5' RACE reads; one entry per CDR3 protein. The sample yields some 440,000 distinct CDR3 sequences, roughly 23% seen once. Sequences were obtained from PBMCs or a T cell subset sorted from them (not recorded which). These receptors all stem from an adult woman who had mild COVID-19 (a few samples of this study predate the infection). Cell type and time point are not known.

This clonotype was seen only a few times. This sequence joins TRBV7-8 and TRBJ1-1, with D perhaps matching TRBD1 (5 bases). V was clipped by 3 bases and J by 1 base, with 15 bases between them. Germline loops: CDR1 SGHVS, CDR2 FQNEAQ. The CDR3 length is 16 residues. The CDR3, as DNA: TGTGCCAGCAGCTTGGGGCGGGGGAGAAAGAACACTGAAGCTTTCTTT. Its protein is CASSLGRGRKNTEAFF.

This clonotype was observed a handful of times. This chain links TRBV12-3 or TRBV12-4 with TRBJ1-2; no clear D gene. V lost 1 base and J lost 5, with 11 bases in between. This CDR3 has 14 amino acids. CDR3 nucleotides: TGTGCCAGCAGTTTAGGAAGGGCCCGTTATGGCTACACCTTC. Protein product: CASSLGRARYGYTF.

The chain employs TRBV20-1 and TRBJ1-1, with a weak D call TRBD1 (6 bases). In germline, CDR1 is DFQATT, CDR2 SNEGSKA (reference sequence). V lost 0 bases to trimming and J lost 5 bases, with 16 bases between them. This CDR3 is 15 amino acids long. CDR3 amino acids: CSARESGGRGTEAFF. In nucleotides, the CDR3 is TGCAGTGCTAGAGAAAGCGGGGGCAGAGGGACTGAAGCTTTCTTT.

The chain uses TRBV4-1 and TRBJ1-1; D gene uncertain. The CDR3 length is 14 residues. The germline CDR1 and CDR2 sequences are MGHRA and YSYEKL. The V gene lost 3 bases and the J gene lost 0 bases, with 8 bases spanning the gap. The CDR3: CASSHLALNTEAFF. CDR3 bases: TGCGCCAGCAGCCACTTAGCCTTGAACACTGAAGCTTTCTTT.

The genes are TRBV23-1 and TRBJ1-5, with D maybe TRBD1 (5 bases). TRBV23-1 is placed among ORFs of uncertain function. Trimming took off 4 bases at V and 0 bases at J, with 13 bases between the two ends. This CDR3 has 16 residues. CDR3 sequence reads: CASSRWQGDSNQPQHF. The CDR3 coding sequence is TGCGCCAGCAGTCGGTGGCAGGGTGATAGCAATCAGCCCCAGCATTTT.

The genes are TRBV6-5 and TRBJ2-5; TRBD2 matches 11 bases. The germline V gene encodes CDR1 MNHEY and CDR2 SVGAGI. Trimming removed 9 bases from V and 4 bases from J; junction bases left unmatched: 7. The CDR3 sequence is 14 residues long. CDR3 sequence: CASKTSGIGETQYF. DNA of the CDR3: TGTGCCAGTAAGACTAGCGGGATTGGAGAGACCCAGTACTTC.

The chain carries TRBV7-2 and TRBJ2-4; no clear D. This CDR3 has 13 amino acids. The V gene's germline CDR1 is SGHTA and CDR2 FQGNSA. Trimming took 2 bases from V and 5 from J, leaving 7 bases between them. CDR3 nucleotide sequence: TGTGCCAGCAGCTTAACGCACGAAAACATTCAGTACTTC. The encoded protein is CASSLTHENIQYF.

The V call is TRBV19, the J call TRBJ2-7; 10 bases line up with TRBD2. V shed 8 bases, J shed 3 bases, and the junction held 10 bases outside the gene matches. Germline V gene data show CDR1 as LNHDA and CDR2 as SQIVND (reference sequence). CDR3 size: 15 residues. The CDR3 sequence is CASGPSGSGGYEQYF. CDR3 in DNA: TGTGCCAGTGGGCCTAGCGGGAGTGGGGGCTACGAGCAGTACTTC.

The chain uses TRBV7-2 and TRBJ2-7; 9 bases are a match to TRBD1. This CDR3 is 13 amino acids long. V was pared by 8 bases and J by 4 bases, with 6 bases of the junction left unmatched. CDR1 SGHTA and CDR2 FQGNSA come from the germline V gene. CDR3 residues: CASRGTGKYEQYF. In DNA form, the CDR3 reads TGTGCCAGCCGGGGGACAGGGAAGTACGAGCAGTACTTC.

The rearrangement uses TRBV7-6 and TRBJ1-4, with TRBD1 identical over 10 bases. After removal of 5 bases from V and 7 bases from J, the junction contained 7 bases not matched to a gene. CDR3 size: 15 residues. Germline CDR1 SGHVS, CDR2 FNYEAQ. The CDR3 coding sequence is TGTGCCAGCAGCCCAGGGACAGGGGACGGTGAAAAACTGTTTTTT. It codes for CASSPGTGDGEKLFF.

The gene calls are TRBV6-5 and TRBJ1-1; 7 bases are shared with TRBD1. This CDR3 spans 15 amino acids. The junction had 6 bases not matched to a gene; V was cut back by 5 bases and J by 0 bases. In germline, CDR1 is MNHEY, CDR2 SVGAGI. The CDR3 is CASSRDRWMNTEAFF. The CDR3 nucleotides read TGTGCCAGCAGTCGGGACAGATGGATGAACACTGAAGCTTTCTTT.

The chain uses TRBV20-1 and TRBJ2-1; D is undetermined. The V end lost 3 bases, the J end lost 12 bases, and 12 bases lay between the germline ends. Looked up from germline, CDR1 is DFQATT and CDR2 is SNEGSKA (reference sequence). The CDR3 has 11 amino acids. The CDR3 loop is CSASPTAAQFF. The CDR3 DNA reads as TGCAGTGCTAGTCCTACGGCTGCGCAGTTCTTC.

This clonotype turned up a few times. The chain uses TRBV7-2 and TRBJ2-3; 9 positions match TRBD2. Germline assignment: CDR1 SGHTA and CDR2 FQGNSA. The CDR3 length is 14 residues. The V and J ends lost 7 bases and 0 bases, in that order; junction bases with no gene match: 2. This CDR3 reads CASIGLASTDTQYF. CDR3 bases: TGTGCCAGCATCGGACTAGCGAGCACAGATACGCAGTATTTT.

As for this clonotype: A read error may account for a junction end that differs from germline. This chain links TRBV5-1 with TRBJ2-5; D remains unclear. The CDR3 has 15 amino acids. Germline CDR1 reads SGHRS; CDR2 reads YFSETQ. The CDR3 loop is CASSLGGDTQGTQYF. The DNA of the CDR3 is TGCGCCAGCAGCTTGGGTGGGGATACCCAAGGGACCCAGTACTTC.

This clonotype was seen a few times. The J gene is TRBJ2-2, the V gene TRBV14; D is possibly TRBD2 (6 bases). CDR1 and CDR2 (germline): SGHDN, FVKESK. The V end was cut by 3 bases, the J end by 6 bases, with 23 bases between. The CDR3 spans 18 residues. The CDR3, as DNA: TGTGCCAGCAGCCACCTGAGCCCCCTAGCGTTCGGTCCCGGGGAGCTGTTTTTT. This encodes CASSHLSPLAFGPGELFF.